The 24 T cell receptor beta chains given below trace back to one sample, sequenced in a study of spatial heterogeneity in lung cancer. Time point reported: sample taken at primary tumor resection. Tumor, nontumor lung or frozen PBMC supplied whole RNA, sequenced without sorting. TCRdb ran MiXCR on the 5' RACE reads and lists one entry per CDR3 protein. The table lists around 23,000 distinct CDR3 sequences, about 3% of them singletons. This sample comprised PBMCs, obtained at surgery. Every receptor here comes from a female donor with early-stage non-small cell lung cancer.

This clonotype was counted at least ten times. The chain couples TRBV4-1 to TRBJ1-1, with D hard to call. This CDR3 has 11 residues. Germline CDR1 MGHRA, CDR2 YSYEKL. With 8 bases removed from V and 7 bases from J, the gap between germline ends came to 11 bases. The CDR3 sequence: CASRLGGEAFF. The DNA for the CDR3 is TGCGCCAGCCGCCTCGGAGGTGAAGCTTTCTTT.

This clonotype is categorized as medium-sized (0.01 to 0.1%). The V call is TRBV20-1, the J call TRBJ2-3; 7 bases align to TRBD2. Trimming at V came to 3 bases and at J to 2 bases, leaving 11 bases not matched to a gene. The germline gives CDR1 DFQATT, CDR2 SNEGSKA (reference sequence). The CDR3 has 16 residues. CDR3 amino acids: CSASAMTSSHTDTQYF. The CDR3 region has the DNA TGCAGTGCTAGTGCAATGACTAGCAGCCACACAGATACGCAGTATTTT.

In its sample, this clonotype was seen many times. This sequence joins TRBV24-1 and TRBJ1-4; the match to TRBD1 covers 11 bases. J was trimmed by 7 bases and V by 3 bases; bases with no gene match: 0. The CDR3 runs 14 residues. Germline-derived CDR1 and CDR2 are KGHDR and SFDVKD. CDR3 nucleotide sequence: TGTGCCACCAGTGATGGGACAGGGGGTGAAAAACTGTTTTTT. Translation: CATSDGTGGEKLFF.

In this sample, this clonotype turned up many times. This chain uses TRBV12-3 or TRBV12-4 with TRBJ1-1, with TRBD1 identical over 7 bases. The CDR3 loop spans 12 amino acids. V trimming: 6 bases; J trimming: 7 bases; junction bases outside the gene matches: 5. The CDR3 loop is CASSAGTVEAFF. The CDR3 nucleotides are TGTGCCAGCAGCGCCGGGACAGTTGAAGCTTTCTTT.

This clonotype was seen at least ten times. The rearrangement joins TRBV3-1 to TRBJ2-1, with D unclear. The CDR3 length is 14 residues. The germline V gene encodes CDR1 LGHDT and CDR2 YNNKEL (reference sequence). V lost 4 bases to trimming and J lost 0 bases, with 7 bases between them. Here the CDR3 reads CASSPSSSYNEQFF. The CDR3 nucleotides are TGTGCCAGCAGCCCTAGTAGCTCCTACAATGAGCAGTTCTTC.

In its sample, this clonotype was seen many times. This chain links TRBV20-1 with TRBJ2-7; D tentatively fits TRBD1 or TRBD2 (6 bases each). CDR1 and CDR2 (germline): DFQATT, SNEGSKA (reference sequence). Trimming cost V 3 bases and J 3 bases, with 12 bases left between them. This CDR3 is built from 13 residues. CDR3 bases: TGCAGTGCTAGGGGGGGCGTGGACTACGAGCAGTACTTC. It translates to CSARGGVDYEQYF.

This clonotype was picked up many times. In DNA, the CDR3 is TGTGCCAGCTCACCACCGGGGCAGATTTCCTACGAGCAGTACTTC. Protein product: CASSPPGQISYEQYF. The chain recombines TRBV18 with TRBJ2-7; possible D gene TRBD1, 5 bases. The germline CDR1 and CDR2 sequences are KGHSH and LQKENI. V was cut by 0 bases and J by 1 base, with 10 bases left in between. The CDR3 spans 15 residues.

This clonotype was recorded at least ten times. This chain joins TRBV4-1 and TRBJ2-2, with 11 bases aligning to TRBD2. Germline V gene sequence: CDR1 MGHRA, CDR2 YSYEKL. The J segment lost 3 bases and the V segment lost 2 bases, leaving 2 bases of the junction unmatched. The CDR3 has 16 residues. For the CDR3, the DNA is TGCGCCAGCAGCCAAAGACTAGCGGGACACACCGGGGAGCTGTTTTTT. Amino acid sequence: CASSQRLAGHTGELFF.

This clonotype was seen at least ten times. V is TRBV4-2 and J is TRBJ2-5; no definite D call. The germline CDR1 and CDR2 sequences are LGHNA and YNFKEQ. The V end was cut by 1 base, the J end by 2 bases, with 5 bases between. The CDR3 runs to 13 residues. The CDR3 DNA sequence: TGTGCCAGCAGCCAAGGGGCGCAAGAGACCCAGTACTTC. Its protein is CASSQGAQETQYF.

This clonotype has ten or more counts. The chain is built from TRBV10-3 and TRBJ2-1; no clear D gene. The CDR3 spans 13 residues. CDR1 and CDR2 from the germline V gene are ENHRY and SYGVKD. Trimming took off 10 bases at V and 0 bases at J, with 10 bases between the two ends. CDR3 DNA: TGTGCCACGCGGATAGGCTCCTACAATGAGCAGTTCTTC. It yields the protein CATRIGSYNEQFF.

The chain uses TRBV27 and TRBJ2-7; TRBD2 is a possible D gene (6 bases). CDR3 length: 12 residues. Germline V lookup: CDR1 MNHEY, CDR2 SMNVEV (reference sequence). Trimming shortened V by 8 bases and J by 0 bases, and 8 bases separated the two germline ends. CDR3 loop: CASYGSSYEQYF. The CDR3 DNA reads TGTGCCAGCTACGGGAGCTCCTACGAGCAGTACTTC.

The rearrangement links TRBV12-3 or TRBV12-4 to TRBJ2-1; 8 nucleotides agree with TRBD2. The CDR3 covers 16 residues. Unmatched junction bases numbered 9, after V lost 6 bases and J lost 2 bases. CDR3 coding DNA: TGTGCCAGCAGCCTCGTCGGGACTAGTCCCTACAATGAGCAGTTCTTC. Residues: CASSLVGTSPYNEQFF.

This clonotype was counted many times. CDR3 bases: TGTGCCAGCAGCTTACCAGGGAAAACGAACACCGGGGAGCTGTTTTTT. Translated: CASSLPGKTNTGELFF. V is TRBV7-9 and J is TRBJ2-2; D is perhaps TRBD1 (5 bases). CDR3 size: 16 residues. Trimming removed 2 bases at V and 0 bases at J, with 10 bases between. Per the germline V gene, CDR1 is SEHNR and CDR2 is FQNEAQ (reference sequence).

The table lists this clonotype with many counts. V gene TRBV2 combines with J gene TRBJ1-4; D is perhaps TRBD1 (6 bases). This CDR3 has 14 amino acids. The germline V gene has CDR1 SNHLY and CDR2 FYNNEI. Trimming shortened V by 3 bases and J by 8 bases, and 13 bases separated the two germline ends. The CDR3 loop reads CASSDVGAGEKLFF. For the CDR3, the DNA is TGTGCCAGCAGTGACGTGGGGGCCGGGGAAAAACTGTTTTTT.

Ten or more counts support this clonotype. The V and J genes are TRBV15 and TRBJ1-6, with 7 bases matching TRBD1. The V gene end was trimmed by 1 base and the J gene end by 6 bases; junction bases not matched to a gene: 6. Germline assignment: CDR1 LNHNV and CDR2 YYDKDF (reference sequence). This CDR3 is 16 amino acids long. The CDR3 nucleotides read TGTGCCACCAGCAGAGGGACAGGACTATCTAATTCACCCCTCCACTTT. It yields the protein CATSRGTGLSNSPLHF.

This clonotype showed up just a few times. The gene calls are TRBV20-1 and TRBJ2-1; possibly TRBD1 or TRBD2 for D (6 bases each). Germline V gene lookup returns CDR1 DFQATT and CDR2 SNEGSKA (reference sequence). Trimming took 0 bases from V and 2 from J, leaving 11 bases between them. The CDR3 has 15 residues. Here the CDR3 reads CSARDWGAAYNEQFF. In DNA, the CDR3 is TGCAGTGCTAGAGATTGGGGGGCGGCCTACAATGAGCAGTTCTTC.

This clonotype was seen ten or more times. The chain couples TRBV10-3 to TRBJ2-3, with TRBD2 as a possible D gene (6 bases). The V gene's germline CDR1 is ENHRY and CDR2 SYGVKD. Trimming removed 9 bases from V and 5 bases from J, with 9 bases in between. This CDR3 spans 11 amino acids. CDR3 DNA sequence: TGTGCCATGGGACTGCTAGATACGCAGTATTTT. As protein: CAMGLLDTQYF.

This clonotype has a count of ten or more. The J gene is TRBJ2-5, the V gene TRBV7-9, with a weak D call TRBD1 (5 bases). V was pared by 3 bases and J by 1 base, with 6 bases between. The CDR3 is 13 amino acids. Looked up from germline, CDR1 is SEHNR and CDR2 is FQNEAQ (reference sequence). For the CDR3, the DNA is TGTGCCAGCAGCTTCAGGGCCCAAGAGACCCAGTACTTC. Translation gives CASSFRAQETQYF.

This clonotype was detected ten times or more. The chain joins TRBV18 to TRBJ2-1, with TRBD2 matching over 11 bases. The germline CDR1 and CDR2 sequences are KGHSH and LQKENI. CDR3 length: 16 residues. V shed 0 bases, J shed 8 bases, and the junction held 6 bases outside the gene matches. The CDR3 protein is CASSPPGLAGGHEQFF. CDR3 bases: TGTGCCAGCTCACCACCGGGGCTAGCGGGAGGCCATGAGCAGTTCTTC. Combining the CDR3 with reference TRBV18 and TRBJ2-1 gives the whole variable domain NAGVMQNPRHLVRRRGQEARLRCSPMKGHSHVYWYRQLPEEGLKFMVYLQKENIIDESGMPKERFSAEFPKEGPSILRIQQVVRGDSAAYFCASSPPGLAGGHEQFFGPGTRLTVL.

The chain links TRBV6-6 to TRBJ2-7, with a tentative D call TRBD2 (5 bases). This CDR3 is 12 amino acids long. CDR1 is MNHNY and CDR2 is SVGAGI in the germline V gene (reference sequence). V was trimmed by 6 bases and J by 4 bases, leaving 10 bases between them. The CDR3 DNA follows: TGTGCCAGCAGCCCTCGGGGATACGAGCAGTACTTC. Translated, it gives CASSPRGYEQYF.

This clonotype was counted many times. J is TRBJ1-5 and V is TRBV10-1; D remains unclear. Trimming took off 2 bases at V and 6 bases at J, with 11 bases between the two ends. The germline CDR1 and CDR2 sequences are WNHNN and SYGVQD (reference sequence). This CDR3 comprises 14 residues. The DNA for the CDR3 is TGCGCCAGCAGTGAGGGGTCCGATGGTCAGCCCCAGCATTTT. It encodes CASSEGSDGQPQHF.

This clonotype has ten or more counts. The V call is TRBV11-2, the J call TRBJ2-1; 11 positions match TRBD2. CDR3 length equals 14 residues. The trim removed 5 bases at V and 9 bases at J, leaving 6 bases unmatched. CDR1 is SGHAT, CDR2 FQNNGV, per germline. The CDR3 DNA sequence: TGTGCCAGCAGCGGTAGCGGGAGGGCCGTTGAGCAGTTCTTC. Amino acid sequence: CASSGSGRAVEQFF. The variable domain in full, completed from reference TRBV11-2 and TRBJ2-1, reads EAGVAQSPRYKIIEKRQSVAFWCNPISGHATLYWYQQILGQGPKLLIQFQNNGVVDDSQLPKDRFSAERLKGVDSTLKIQPAKLEDSAVYLCASSGSGRAVEQFFGPGTRLTVL.

By its share, this clonotype is medium-sized. The rearrangement uses TRBV28 and TRBJ2-7, with 7 bases aligning to TRBD1. After removal of 6 bases from V and 1 base from J, the junction contained 6 bases not matched to a gene. This CDR3 is built from 14 residues. Germline CDR1 and CDR2: MDHEN and SYDVKM. The CDR3 DNA reads as TGTGCCAGCAGGAAGTCAGGGGGTTCCTACGAGCAGTACTTC. Translation gives CASRKSGGSYEQYF. Looking up the rest from reference TRBV28 and TRBJ2-7 gives the full variable domain: DVKVTQSSRYLVKRTGEKVFLECVQDMDHENMFWYRQDPGLGLRLIYFSYDVKMKEKGDIPEGYSVSREKKERFSLILESASTNQTSMYLCASRKSGGSYEQYFGPGTRLTVT.

The chain links TRBV28 to TRBJ1-2; TRBD1 is a possible D gene (6 bases). The CDR3 sequence is 14 residues long. Trimming took off 1 base at V and 8 bases at J, with 14 bases between the two ends. In germline, CDR1 is MDHEN, CDR2 SYDVKM. This CDR3 reads CASSLFTGLRGYTF. The CDR3 region has the DNA TGTGCCAGCAGTTTATTTACAGGGCTAAGAGGCTACACCTTC.